This TCR beta chain was recorded in a study of shared clonotypes between healthy human individuals. Findings of the study overall: Blood was the sole source, and tissue repertoires probably differ.

As to this clone: The target antigen is unknown.

Germline-derived CDR1 and CDR2 are MNHEY and SVGAGI. V lost 2 bases and J 6 bases, leaving 11 bases between the germline ends. CDR3 length: 13 residues. Sequencing used immunoSEQ multiplex PCR; TCRdb keeps in-frame clones, though not all of them. The data contain over 150,000 clones, around 63% of them seen just once; the ten biggest clones take up 8% to 13%. Free of recent acute infections or vaccinations, the donors were healthy HIV-negative adults. Researchers partitioned CD4+ cells into CD45RA+ naive and CD45RA-negative memory subsets. This clonotype originated in a man aged 25-45 years in good health. The V and J genes are TRBV6-5 and TRBJ2-7; no firm D call. The source material was memory CD4+ T cells sorted from blood. Specified subset: CD45RA-negative fraction. CDR3: CASSYGRHREQYF. In DNA, the CDR3 is TGTGCCAGCAGTTACGGTCGGCACCGCGAGCAGTACTTC.